This TCR beta chain was sequenced for a study of blood T cell repertoires in COVID-19. Whole-study context: Samples came from the United States, Italy and Spain, spanning acute and convalescent COVID-19.

The V end lost 6 bases, the J end lost 2 bases, and 12 bases lay between the germline ends. This CDR3 has 14 amino acids. Germline assignment: CDR1 MRHNA and CDR2 SNTAGT. This clone was seen once. Source study methods: For nucleated cells, counts were estimated from reference gene primer amplification. The repertoire was sequenced with immunoSEQ multiplex PCR; TCRdb's copy has only in-frame clones and lacks some. The V and J calls and the clone size are those of that table, but D and trimming were determined from the DNA. The sample records under 500,000 clones, approximately 90% being singletons. Participants' reported clinical history set cohort assignment.

The specimen was PBMCs or T cells enriched from blood (not recorded which). The source is a woman aged 18-29 years with acute COVID-19. This chain joins TRBV6-4 and TRBJ2-3; D unresolved. DNA of the CDR3: TGTGCCAGCAGCCCCGGCGGCTACACAGATACGCAGTATTTT. Amino acid sequence: CASSPGGYTDTQYF.